Below are 4 T cell receptor beta chains sequenced from a single sample in a study of human T cells and chemical hapten exposure. TCRdb re-analysed the RACE reads in MiXCR, keeping a single row per CDR3 protein. The sample includes about 120,000 distinct CDR3 sequences, roughly 15% seen only once; the top ten take 0.9% to 0.95%. Documented time point: patch test 1, 2 weeks after DPC sensitization. The sample's treatment: therapeutic diphenylcyclopropenone sensitization with weekly scalp DPC. The sample in question was whole blood, obtained in connection with sensitization to the hapten diphenylcyclopropenone (DPC). The source of these receptors is a young man with alopecia areata. Some clones in this sample may be carry-over from other donors' samples.

This sequence joins TRBV5-1 and TRBJ2-7; no clear D gene. The germline CDR1 and CDR2 sequences are SGHRS and YFSETQ. This CDR3 is 14 amino acids long. Trimming took 0 bases from V and 5 from J, leaving 12 bases between them. CDR3 region: CASSLGQWADEQYF. The CDR3, as DNA: TGCGCCAGCAGCTTGGGTCAGTGGGCGGACGAGCAGTACTTC. The full variable domain, in which reference TRBV5-1 and TRBJ2-7 provide the parts outside the CDR3, is KAGVTQTPRYLIKTRGQQVTLSCSPISGHRSVSWYQQTPGQGLQFLFEYFSETQRNKGNFPGRFSGRQFSNSRSEMNVSTLELGDSALYLCASSLGQWADEQYFGPGTRLTVT.

This rearrangement joins TRBV18 to TRBJ2-1; TRBD2 might be the D (5 bases). This CDR3 has 15 amino acids. Trimming pared 3 bases from V and 3 bases from J, leaving 12 bases between. Germline CDR1 KGHSH, CDR2 LQKENI. The CDR3 region is CASSPGLNLYNEQFF. The CDR3 nucleotides read TGTGCCAGCTCACCCGGACTGAATCTCTACAATGAGCAGTTCTTC.

This chain joins TRBV6-6 and TRBJ1-4; D remains unclear. V was shortened by 6 bases and J by 0 bases, with 5 bases between the two germline ends. Per germline, CDR1 MNHNY and CDR2 SVGAGI (reference sequence). This CDR3 has 13 residues. For the CDR3, the DNA is TGTGCCAGCAGGAGTTCAACTAATGAAAAACTGTTTTTT. Its translation: CASRSSTNEKLFF.

This clonotype was recorded at least ten times. This chain uses TRBV5-1 with TRBJ1-2; 8 bases line up with TRBD1. The CDR3 has 16 amino acids. Germline CDR1 and CDR2: SGHRS and YFSETQ. Trimming at V came to 0 bases and at J to 4 bases, leaving 8 bases not matched to a gene. CDR3 protein: CASSLGEQGAPYGYTF. CDR3 nucleotides: TGCGCCAGCAGCTTGGGGGAGCAGGGGGCCCCCTATGGCTACACCTTC. The full variable domain, with the rest looked up from reference TRBV5-1 and TRBJ1-2, is KAGVTQTPRYLIKTRGQQVTLSCSPISGHRSVSWYQQTPGQGLQFLFEYFSETQRNKGNFPGRFSGRQFSNSRSEMNVSTLELGDSALYLCASSLGEQGAPYGYTFGSGTRLTVV.